The rows below give T cell receptor beta chains drawn from one sample of a study of blood T cell repertoires in COVID-19. Clones were read by immunoSEQ multiplex PCR, and TCRdb kept only the in-frame ones, dropping some. The sample records 120,000 to 150,000 clones, around 82% being singletons. Specimen: PBMCs or T cells enriched from blood (not recorded which). These TCRs come from a man aged 35-49 years with acute COVID-19. CDR3s include the opening cysteine and the closing phenylalanine or tryptophan. The order of the fields is CDR3 length, J gene, clone size, D gene, V gene, CDR3 protein, CDR3 DNA. D genes are given only for firm matches. The listing skips clone size in some rows; elsewhere it reads once, few, many or a size class.

cdr3_length: 16
j_call: TRBJ2-3
clone_size: NA
d_call: NA
v_call: TRBV6-6
cdr3_aa: CASSYSWQASTDTQYF
cdr3_nt: TGTGCCAGCAGTTACTCATGGCAGGCTAGCACAGATACGCAGTATTTT

cdr3_length: 12
j_call: TRBJ1-1
clone_size: few
d_call: NA
v_call: TRBV2
cdr3_aa: CASREGQSEAFF
cdr3_nt: TGTGCCAGCAGGGAAGGACAGTCTGAAGCTTTCTTT

cdr3_length: 15
j_call: TRBJ1-2
clone_size: few
d_call: NA
v_call: TRBV5-4
cdr3_aa: CASSARIQGLYGYTF
cdr3_nt: TGTGCCAGCAGCGCGAGAATACAGGGCCTCTATGGCTACACCTTC

cdr3_length: 15
j_call: TRBJ2-1
clone_size: NA
d_call: TRBD2
v_call: TRBV9
cdr3_aa: CASSVTGGPYNEQFF
cdr3_nt: TGTGCCAGCAGCGTTACGGGAGGCCCGTACAATGAGCAGTTCTTC

cdr3_length: 12
j_call: TRBJ1-6
clone_size: few
d_call: NA
v_call: TRBV28
cdr3_aa: CASRLSNSPLHF
cdr3_nt: TGTGCCAGCAGACTCTCCAATTCACCCCTCCACTTT

cdr3_length: 14
j_call: TRBJ1-5
clone_size: NA
d_call: NA
v_call: TRBV28
cdr3_aa: CASSYRQSNQPQHF
cdr3_nt: TGTGCCAGCAGTTACCGACAGTCCAATCAGCCCCAGCATTTT

cdr3_length: 15
j_call: TRBJ1-5
clone_size: NA
d_call: NA
v_call: TRBV4-1
cdr3_aa: CASSQLAVSNQPQHF
cdr3_nt: TGCGCCAGCAGCCAGCTCGCAGTTAGCAATCAGCCCCAGCATTTT

cdr3_length: 18
j_call: TRBJ2-2
clone_size: few
d_call: TRBD2
v_call: TRBV7-9
cdr3_aa: CASRGLAALTANTGELFF
cdr3_nt: TGTGCCAGCAGAGGGCTAGCGGCTTTAACCGCGAACACCGGGGAGCTGTTTTTT

cdr3_length: 18
j_call: TRBJ1-2
clone_size: NA
d_call: TRBD1
v_call: TRBV28
cdr3_aa: CASSTIRQGRGLNYGYTF
cdr3_nt: TGTGCCAGTAGCACCATACGACAGGGGAGAGGTCTAAACTATGGCTACACCTTC

cdr3_length: 14
j_call: TRBJ1-1
clone_size: NA
d_call: TRBD1
v_call: TRBV27
cdr3_aa: CASRRDRANTEAFF
cdr3_nt: TGTGCCAGCAGAAGGGACAGGGCGAACACTGAAGCTTTCTTT

cdr3_length: 14
j_call: TRBJ1-2
clone_size: few
d_call: TRBD1
v_call: TRBV4-3
cdr3_aa: CASSLQTGDYGYTF
cdr3_nt: TGCGCCAGCAGCCTCCAGACAGGGGACTATGGCTACACCTTC

cdr3_length: 14
j_call: TRBJ2-1
clone_size: NA
d_call: TRBD1
v_call: TRBV5-4
cdr3_aa: CASSKGTDYNEQFF
cdr3_nt: TGTGCCAGCAGCAAAGGGACAGACTACAATGAGCAGTTCTTC

cdr3_length: 18
j_call: TRBJ2-1
clone_size: NA
d_call: TRBD2
v_call: TRBV20-1
cdr3_aa: CSASIPGLALNSYNEQFF
cdr3_nt: TGCAGTGCTAGTATTCCGGGACTAGCGTTGAACTCCTACAATGAGCAGTTCTTC

cdr3_length: 15
j_call: TRBJ1-1
clone_size: NA
d_call: TRBD1
v_call: TRBV4-1
cdr3_aa: CASSQPTGLNTEAFF
cdr3_nt: TGCGCCAGCAGCCAACCGACAGGGTTGAACACTGAAGCTTTCTTT

cdr3_length: 16
j_call: TRBJ2-7
clone_size: NA
d_call: TRBD2
v_call: TRBV11-3
cdr3_aa: CASSDSSSGRAVEQYF
cdr3_nt: TGTGCCAGCAGCGACTCCTCTAGCGGGAGGGCCGTCGAGCAGTACTTC

cdr3_length: 13
j_call: TRBJ2-7
clone_size: NA
d_call: TRBD1
v_call: TRBV12-3/TRBV12-4
cdr3_aa: CASSFQGAWEQYF
cdr3_nt: TGTGCCAGCAGTTTTCAGGGGGCGTGGGAGCAGTACTTC

cdr3_length: 14
j_call: TRBJ1-2
clone_size: NA
d_call: TRBD1
v_call: TRBV28
cdr3_aa: CASSFGTANYGYTF
cdr3_nt: TGTGCCAGCAGTTTCGGGACAGCTAACTATGGCTACACCTTC

cdr3_length: 15
j_call: TRBJ2-7
clone_size: once
d_call: TRBD1
v_call: TRBV6-2/TRBV6-3
cdr3_aa: CASSDRDRRSYEQYF
cdr3_nt: TGTGCCAGCAGTGACCGGGACAGGAGGTCGTACGAGCAGTACTTC

cdr3_length: 12
j_call: TRBJ2-7
clone_size: once
d_call: TRBD1
v_call: TRBV19
cdr3_aa: CASNTGGNEQYF
cdr3_nt: TGTGCCAGTAATACAGGGGGAAACGAGCAGTACTTC

cdr3_length: 16
j_call: TRBJ1-1
clone_size: NA
d_call: NA
v_call: TRBV15
cdr3_aa: CATSRGLGGRNTEAFF
cdr3_nt: TGTGCCACCAGCAGAGGGCTAGGGGGTAGGAACACTGAAGCTTTCTTT

cdr3_length: 12
j_call: TRBJ2-7
clone_size: NA
d_call: NA
v_call: TRBV30
cdr3_aa: CAWSVSLYEQYF
cdr3_nt: TGTGCCTGGAGTGTATCCCTCTACGAGCAGTACTTC

cdr3_length: 18
j_call: TRBJ2-5
clone_size: NA
d_call: TRBD2
v_call: TRBV30
cdr3_aa: CAWSLYLTSGSRVETQYF
cdr3_nt: TGTGCCTGGAGTTTATACTTGACTAGCGGGAGTAGGGTGGAGACCCAGTACTTC

cdr3_length: 14
j_call: TRBJ2-7
clone_size: NA
d_call: NA
v_call: TRBV7-8
cdr3_aa: CASSLGPGSYEQYF
cdr3_nt: TGTGCCAGCAGCTTAGGCCCCGGCTCCTACGAGCAGTACTTC

cdr3_length: 16
j_call: TRBJ1-5
clone_size: NA
d_call: TRBD1
v_call: TRBV28
cdr3_aa: CASSALGIGGDQPQHF
cdr3_nt: TGTGCCAGCAGTGCACTAGGAATAGGGGGCGATCAGCCCCAGCATTTT

cdr3_length: 16
j_call: TRBJ2-7
clone_size: NA
d_call: TRBD2
v_call: TRBV7-2
cdr3_aa: CASSQSGGAKRYEQYF
cdr3_nt: TGTGCCAGCAGCCAGAGCGGGGGGGCGAAGAGGTACGAGCAGTACTTC

cdr3_length: 16
j_call: TRBJ1-1
clone_size: NA
d_call: NA
v_call: TRBV28
cdr3_aa: CASSWLFGGLNTEAFF
cdr3_nt: TGTGCCAGCAGTTGGTTGTTCGGGGGTCTGAACACTGAAGCTTTCTTT

cdr3_length: 11
j_call: TRBJ2-7
clone_size: NA
d_call: TRBD1
v_call: TRBV10-2
cdr3_aa: CASSPGGEQYF
cdr3_nt: TGCGCCAGCAGTCCAGGGGGTGAGCAGTACTTC

cdr3_length: 14
j_call: TRBJ2-7
clone_size: NA
d_call: TRBD2
v_call: TRBV30
cdr3_aa: CAWSVDGRPYEQYF
cdr3_nt: TGTGCCTGGAGTGTAGACGGGAGGCCCTACGAGCAGTACTTC

cdr3_length: 14
j_call: TRBJ2-5
clone_size: NA
d_call: TRBD1
v_call: TRBV10-3
cdr3_aa: CAISEGTAQETQYF
cdr3_nt: TGTGCCATCAGTGAGGGGACAGCCCAAGAGACCCAGTACTTC

cdr3_length: 14
j_call: TRBJ2-7
clone_size: NA
d_call: TRBD2
v_call: TRBV5-1
cdr3_aa: CASSSGTNNYEQYF
cdr3_nt: TGCGCCAGCAGCTCCGGGACTAACAACTACGAGCAGTACTTC

cdr3_length: 15
j_call: TRBJ2-1
clone_size: NA
d_call: NA
v_call: TRBV6-5
cdr3_aa: CASSYSNRVHNEQFF
cdr3_nt: TGTGCCAGCAGTTACTCTAACCGGGTCCACAATGAGCAGTTCTTC

cdr3_length: 13
j_call: TRBJ1-6
clone_size: few
d_call: NA
v_call: TRBV11-2
cdr3_aa: CASSSSPTVAFHF
cdr3_nt: TGTGCCAGCAGCTCAAGCCCGACGGTAGCCTTCCACTTT

cdr3_length: 14
j_call: TRBJ2-7
clone_size: NA
d_call: TRBD1
v_call: TRBV28
cdr3_aa: CASSQQRDSYEQYF
cdr3_nt: TGTGCCAGCAGTCAGCAAAGGGACAGCTACGAGCAGTACTTC

cdr3_length: 16
j_call: TRBJ2-3
clone_size: NA
d_call: TRBD2
v_call: TRBV11-2
cdr3_aa: CASTVSGGISTDTQYF
cdr3_nt: TGTGCCAGCACCGTCAGCGGGGGGATTAGCACAGATACGCAGTATTTT

cdr3_length: 15
j_call: TRBJ2-1
clone_size: NA
d_call: NA
v_call: TRBV27
cdr3_aa: CASSLSTTSSGEQFF
cdr3_nt: TGTGCCAGCAGTTTATCTACGACTAGTTCCGGCGAGCAGTTCTTC

cdr3_length: 16
j_call: TRBJ2-2
clone_size: NA
d_call: TRBD2
v_call: TRBV9
cdr3_aa: CASSGSSGNRFGELFF
cdr3_nt: TGTGCCAGCAGCGGTTCGAGCGGGAACCGGTTCGGGGAGCTGTTTTTT

cdr3_length: 15
j_call: TRBJ2-7
clone_size: NA
d_call: TRBD1
v_call: TRBV3-1/TRBV3-2
cdr3_aa: CASSSPGQGYYEQYF
cdr3_nt: TGTGCCAGCAGCTCCCCGGGACAGGGGTACTACGAGCAGTACTTC

cdr3_length: 15
j_call: TRBJ1-3
clone_size: NA
d_call: TRBD1
v_call: TRBV5-4
cdr3_aa: CASSSQTGLGNTIYF
cdr3_nt: TGTGCCAGCAGCTCTCAGACAGGGCTCGGAAACACCATATATTTT

cdr3_length: 17
j_call: TRBJ1-3
clone_size: NA
d_call: TRBD1
v_call: TRBV27
cdr3_aa: CASSKMGRTGTGNTIYF
cdr3_nt: TGTGCCAGCAGTAAAATGGGACGGACAGGGACAGGAAACACCATATATTTT

cdr3_length: 16
j_call: TRBJ1-6
clone_size: NA
d_call: NA
v_call: TRBV14
cdr3_aa: CASSQEGGPYNSPLHF
cdr3_nt: TGTGCCAGCAGCCAAGAAGGGGGACCGTATAATTCACCCCTCCACTTT

cdr3_length: 17
j_call: TRBJ2-1
clone_size: NA
d_call: NA
v_call: TRBV7-6
cdr3_aa: CASSLGVGSGVTNEQFF
cdr3_nt: TGTGCCAGCAGCTTAGGTGTGGGGTCAGGGGTGACCAATGAGCAGTTCTTC

cdr3_length: 17
j_call: TRBJ2-3
clone_size: NA
d_call: TRBD2
v_call: TRBV10-3
cdr3_aa: CAISESMASGSPDTQYF
cdr3_nt: TGTGCCATCAGTGAGTCGATGGCTAGCGGGAGCCCAGATACGCAGTATTTT

cdr3_length: 11
j_call: TRBJ1-4
clone_size: NA
d_call: NA
v_call: TRBV6-5
cdr3_aa: CASSLEGKLFF
cdr3_nt: TGTGCCAGCAGTTTGGAGGGAAAACTGTTTTTT

cdr3_length: 14
j_call: TRBJ1-4
clone_size: NA
d_call: NA
v_call: TRBV6-5
cdr3_aa: CASKQSHSNEKLFF
cdr3_nt: TGTGCCAGCAAACAGAGCCACAGCAATGAAAAACTGTTTTTT

cdr3_length: 14
j_call: TRBJ1-1
clone_size: few
d_call: NA
v_call: TRBV19
cdr3_aa: CASSIRSGGTEAFF
cdr3_nt: TGTGCCAGTAGTATTCGGTCCGGGGGCACTGAAGCTTTCTTT

cdr3_length: 15
j_call: TRBJ2-1
clone_size: NA
d_call: NA
v_call: TRBV5-4
cdr3_aa: CASRTGDRGRVEQFF
cdr3_nt: TGTGCCAGCAGGACCGGCGACCGAGGGCGGGTTGAGCAGTTCTTC

cdr3_length: 14
j_call: TRBJ1-2
clone_size: NA
d_call: NA
v_call: TRBV7-2
cdr3_aa: CASSLGEEGYGYTF
cdr3_nt: TGTGCCAGCAGCTTAGGCGAAGAGGGATATGGCTACACCTTC

cdr3_length: 20
j_call: TRBJ2-1
clone_size: NA
d_call: NA
v_call: TRBV6-2/TRBV6-3
cdr3_aa: CASSYPTGYFARSSYNEQFF
cdr3_nt: TGTGCCAGCAGTTACCCGACAGGCTATTTCGCTAGGAGCTCCTACAATGAGCAGTTCTTC

cdr3_length: 16
j_call: TRBJ2-1
clone_size: NA
d_call: NA
v_call: TRBV28
cdr3_aa: CASLNREGGSYNEQFF
cdr3_nt: TGTGCCAGCCTCAACAGGGAGGGCGGTTCCTACAATGAGCAGTTCTTC

cdr3_length: 15
j_call: TRBJ2-7
clone_size: NA
d_call: TRBD1
v_call: TRBV29-1
cdr3_aa: CSVEGPDRGVDEQYF
cdr3_nt: TGCAGCGTTGAAGGCCCGGACAGGGGTGTTGACGAGCAGTACTTC

cdr3_length: 14
j_call: TRBJ1-5
clone_size: NA
d_call: NA
v_call: TRBV5-1
cdr3_aa: CASSLGTEHGAQHF
cdr3_nt: TGCGCCAGCAGCTTGGGGACAGAGCACGGGGCCCAGCATTTT

cdr3_length: 13
j_call: TRBJ2-1
clone_size: NA
d_call: TRBD1
v_call: TRBV7-9
cdr3_aa: CASSEGTGREQFF
cdr3_nt: TGTGCCAGCAGCGAAGGGACAGGGCGAGAGCAGTTCTTC

cdr3_length: 15
j_call: TRBJ2-5
clone_size: NA
d_call: TRBD2
v_call: TRBV4-3
cdr3_aa: CASSQGTSGIETQYF
cdr3_nt: TGCGCCAGCAGCCAAGGTACTAGCGGAATAGAGACCCAGTACTTC

cdr3_length: 14
j_call: TRBJ1-1
clone_size: NA
d_call: NA
v_call: TRBV19
cdr3_aa: CASSVGQRNTEAFF
cdr3_nt: TGTGCCAGTAGTGTCGGACAAAGGAACACTGAAGCTTTCTTT

cdr3_length: 16
j_call: TRBJ2-2
clone_size: few
d_call: NA
v_call: TRBV5-1
cdr3_aa: CASSTRGGANTGELFF
cdr3_nt: TGCGCCAGCAGCACGAGGGGGGGCGCAAACACCGGGGAGCTGTTTTTT

cdr3_length: 14
j_call: TRBJ2-7
clone_size: NA
d_call: NA
v_call: TRBV7-2
cdr3_aa: CASSLGGQFYEQYF
cdr3_nt: TGTGCCAGCAGCTTAGGCGGACAGTTCTACGAGCAGTACTTC

cdr3_length: 15
j_call: TRBJ1-5
clone_size: NA
d_call: TRBD1
v_call: TRBV7-2
cdr3_aa: CASSLEAGGYQPQHF
cdr3_nt: TGTGCCAGCAGCCTTGAGGCAGGGGGATACCAGCCCCAGCATTTT

cdr3_length: 16
j_call: TRBJ2-1
clone_size: NA
d_call: TRBD1
v_call: TRBV15
cdr3_aa: CATSREDRGPLYEQFF
cdr3_nt: TGTGCCACCAGCAGAGAGGACAGGGGTCCGTTGTATGAGCAGTTCTTC

cdr3_length: 18
j_call: TRBJ2-1
clone_size: NA
d_call: TRBD1
v_call: TRBV11-2
cdr3_aa: CASRNTGGGGGSYNEQFF
cdr3_nt: TGTGCCAGCAGAAACACAGGGGGCGGAGGGGGCTCCTACAATGAGCAGTTCTTC

cdr3_length: 13
j_call: TRBJ1-5
clone_size: NA
d_call: TRBD1
v_call: TRBV12-3/TRBV12-4
cdr3_aa: CASSRQGYQPQHF
cdr3_nt: TGTGCCAGCAGCCGACAGGGGTATCAGCCCCAGCATTTT